Below are 7 T cell receptor beta chains sequenced from a single sample in a study of blood T cell repertoires in COVID-19. TCRdb's copy holds only in-frame clones and misses some; the assay was immunoSEQ multiplex PCR. The repertoire holds around 300,000 clones, with about 82% as singletons. Specimen: peripheral blood. The receptor source for this set is a human donor in a cohort sampled during active COVID-19.

The V gene is TRBV7-9, the J gene TRBJ2-1, with D perhaps matching TRBD1 (6 bases). This CDR3 is built from 14 residues. Trimming removed 8 bases from V and 7 bases from J, with 18 bases in between. Germline lookup yields CDR1 SEHNR and CDR2 FQNEAQ (reference sequence). The CDR3 DNA reads as TGTGCCAGCTCGGGCAGGGTGGGGGCTAATGAGCAGTTCTTC. Translating it yields CASSGRVGANEQFF.

The V gene is TRBV18, the J gene TRBJ2-7, with 9 bases fitting TRBD2. The CDR3 runs 15 residues. The V gene's germline CDR1 is KGHSH and CDR2 LQKENI. With 3 bases clipped from V and 6 bases from J, the junction kept 9 bases outside the gene matches. The CDR3 reads CASSPLLAGGFEQYF. DNA of the CDR3: TGTGCCAGCTCACCGCTATTGGCGGGGGGGTTCGAGCAGTACTTC.

This clone was picked up one time. The chain has TRBV14 and TRBJ1-2; D possibly corresponds to TRBD1 (5 bases). Germline values: CDR1 SGHDN, CDR2 FVKESK. V dropped 4 bases and J dropped 5 bases, with 5 bases sitting between them. CDR3 size: 11 residues. CDR3 amino acids: CASSPGYGYTF. The CDR3 coding sequence is TGTGCCAGCAGCCCAGGGTATGGCTACACCTTC.

V is TRBV7-9 and J is TRBJ1-2; perhaps TRBD1 as D (6 bases). Germline CDR1 and CDR2: SEHNR and FQNEAQ (reference sequence). Trimming took 6 bases from V and 8 from J, leaving 10 bases between them. CDR3 size: 11 residues. In DNA form, the CDR3 reads TGTGCCAGCAGTTGGGGGCACGGCTACACCTTC. The encoded protein is CASSWGHGYTF.

The chain couples TRBV5-1 to TRBJ1-2, with 7 nucleotides matching TRBD1. CDR3 length: 12 amino acids. V lost 2 bases, J lost 7 bases, and 2 bases stayed unmatched. In germline, CDR1 is SGHRS, CDR2 YFSETQ. The CDR3 loop reads CASSFSGGGYTF. The CDR3 DNA reads TGCGCCAGCAGCTTTTCAGGGGGTGGCTACACCTTC.

Notes on this clone: Compared with germline, one end of the junction differs, possibly owing to a read error. The chain combines TRBV19 with TRBJ1-5; 7 bases agree with TRBD1. The CDR3 spans 15 residues. From germline, CDR1 is LNHDA and CDR2 SQIVND (reference sequence). The CDR3 loop is CTSSSGQPKNQPQHF. CDR3 DNA sequence: TGTACCAGTAGCTCGGGACAGCCAAAAAATCAGCCCCAGCATTTT.

The chain couples TRBV5-1 to TRBJ1-1, with D tentatively TRBD1 (6 bases). This CDR3 region has 13 residues. Germline V gene sequence: CDR1 SGHRS, CDR2 YFSETQ. The germline V and J ends were trimmed by 2 bases and 3 bases, with 8 bases remaining between them. CDR3: CASSFGQHTEAFF. The CDR3 DNA follows: TGCGCCAGCAGCTTTGGACAGCACACTGAAGCTTTCTTT.